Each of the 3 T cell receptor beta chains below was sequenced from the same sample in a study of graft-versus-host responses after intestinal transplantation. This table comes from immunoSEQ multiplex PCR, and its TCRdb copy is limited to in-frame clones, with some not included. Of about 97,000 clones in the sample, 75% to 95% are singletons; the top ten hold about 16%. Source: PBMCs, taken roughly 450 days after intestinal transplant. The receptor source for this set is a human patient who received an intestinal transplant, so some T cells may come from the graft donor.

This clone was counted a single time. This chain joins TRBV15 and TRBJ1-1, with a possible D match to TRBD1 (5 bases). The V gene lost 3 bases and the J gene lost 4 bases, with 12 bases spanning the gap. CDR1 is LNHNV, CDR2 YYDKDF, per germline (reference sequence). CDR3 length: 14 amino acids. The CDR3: CATSRRQGVTEAFF. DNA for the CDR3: TGTGCCACCAGCAGGAGGCAGGGAGTCACTGAAGCTTTCTTT.

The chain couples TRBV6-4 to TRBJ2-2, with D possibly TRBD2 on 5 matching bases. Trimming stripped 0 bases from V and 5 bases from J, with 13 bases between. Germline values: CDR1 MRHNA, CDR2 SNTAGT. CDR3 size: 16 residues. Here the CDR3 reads CASSDSNVGETGELFF. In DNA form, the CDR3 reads TGTGCCAGCAGTGACTCGAATGTTGGGGAGACCGGGGAGCTGTTTTTT.

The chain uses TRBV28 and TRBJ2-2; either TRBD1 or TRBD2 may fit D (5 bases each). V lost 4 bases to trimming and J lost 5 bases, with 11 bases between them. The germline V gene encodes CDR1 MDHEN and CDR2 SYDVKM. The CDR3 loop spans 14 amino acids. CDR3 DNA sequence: TGTGCCAGCAGTTCGCAGGGACGGACCGGGGAGCTGTTTTTT. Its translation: CASSSQGRTGELFF.